The 6 T cell receptor beta chains presented below share a single source sample, sequenced in a study of T-cell reconstitution after alpha-beta-depleted transplantation in children (dated by TCRdb to between 2015 and 2016). This specimen's treatment or condition label, interpreted: allogeneic hematopoietic cell transplantation with graft depleted of TCRalphabeta T cells and CD19 B cells. Receptor amplification or capture employed PCR. Data came from an Illumina HiSeq 2500. TCR libraries were prepared with molecular barcoding, using unique molecular identifiers to normalize TCRbeta repertoire quantification. The public reads were run again by TCRdb, first through fastp at Q25 and then through MiXCR, and only productive beta chains were kept. Identical CDR3 protein sequences are pooled into one entry, listed with their most common genes and DNA. For this sample there are about a million distinct CDR3 sequences; roughly 29% appear just once. Under 30% of the sample comes from the top ten.

Sequenced here: PBMCs, mostly from graft donor cells, sampled 360 days after TCRalphabeta/CD19-depleted stem cell transplant. The receptors stem from a boy under three years old who had a stem cell transplant for SCID, so the T cells may come from the graft donor.

The CDR3 region is CASSLVVLGTDTQYF. The CDR3 DNA is TGTGCCAGCAGCTTGGTAGTACTCGGCACAGATACGCAGTATTTT. The chain recombines TRBV5-5 with TRBJ2-3, with unresolved D. This CDR3 contains 15 residues. Germline V lookup: CDR1 SGHKS, CDR2 YYEKEE (reference sequence). V dropped 0 bases and J dropped 1 base, with 9 bases sitting between them.

The V and J genes are TRBV2 and TRBJ2-1, with 10 bases lining up with TRBD1. Germline lookup yields CDR1 SNHLY and CDR2 FYNNEI. J gave up 7 bases and V 3 bases, and 6 bases lay outside the gene matches. The CDR3 is 15 residues long. CDR3 sequence: CASSERDRGGNEQFF. The DNA for the CDR3 is TGTGCCAGCAGTGAGAGGGACAGGGGTGGTAATGAGCAGTTCTTC.

This clonotype appeared a few times. The CDR3 protein is CAWSLRWGEEQFF. The CDR3 nucleotides read TGTGCCTGGAGTCTCCGGTGGGGAGAGGAGCAGTTCTTC. This chain joins TRBV30 and TRBJ2-1, with D possibly being TRBD2 (5 bases). From germline, CDR1 is GTSNPN and CDR2 SVGIG (reference sequence). The CDR3 totals 13 residues. Trimming took off 2 bases at V and 10 bases at J, with 15 bases between the two ends.

This chain links TRBV14 with TRBJ2-1, with D maybe TRBD2 (5 bases). From germline, CDR1 is SGHDN and CDR2 FVKESK. This CDR3 comprises 15 residues. Trimming removed 2 bases at V and 6 bases at J, with 14 bases between. CDR3 in amino acids: CASSQRRGLGNEQFF. CDR3 in DNA: TGTGCCAGCAGCCAACGTCGAGGGTTGGGCAATGAGCAGTTCTTC. Looking up the rest from reference TRBV14 and TRBJ2-1 gives the full variable domain: EAGVTQFPSHSVIEKGQTVTLRCDPISGHDNLYWYRRVMGKEIKFLLHFVKESKQDESGMPNNRFLAERTGGTYSTLKVQPAELEDSGVYFCASSQRRGLGNEQFFGPGTRLTVL.

The gene calls are TRBV4-2 and TRBJ2-1; D is perhaps TRBD1 (6 bases). The germline V gene has CDR1 LGHNA and CDR2 YNFKEQ. Trimming stripped 1 base from V and 2 bases from J, with 9 bases between. The CDR3 covers 15 residues. For the CDR3, the DNA is TGTGCCAGCAGCCAAGTGGGGGCCGCCTACAATGAGCAGTTCTTC. The encoded protein is CASSQVGAAYNEQFF.

The V and J genes are TRBV20-1 and TRBJ2-4; D possibly uses TRBD1 or TRBD2 (5 bases each). Trimming took 3 bases from V and 5 from J, leaving 11 bases between them. CDR1 is DFQATT, CDR2 SNEGSKA, per germline (reference sequence). This CDR3 has 13 amino acids. The CDR3 sequence: CSARRQGQNIQYF. The CDR3 DNA is TGCAGTGCTAGGAGGCAGGGACAAAACATTCAGTACTTC.